This TCR beta chain comes out of a study of control samples from healthy donors and cancer patients. Trimming left V 6 bases short and J 5 bases short, with 9 bases between. The CDR3 is 12 residues long. Germline-derived CDR1 and CDR2 are SNHLY and FYNNEI. Using immunoSEQ multiplex PCR, the repertoire was profiled, and TCRdb retains in-frame clones only, with some absent. Of over 150,000 clones in the sample, 96% were seen once. The V call is TRBV2, the J call TRBJ2-3, with no clear D. Sequencing input: blood. The TCR originated in a woman in her 30s in good health. CDR3 residues: CASRGNQDTQYF. For the CDR3, the DNA is TGTGCCAGCAGGGGGAACCAAGATACGCAGTATTTT.